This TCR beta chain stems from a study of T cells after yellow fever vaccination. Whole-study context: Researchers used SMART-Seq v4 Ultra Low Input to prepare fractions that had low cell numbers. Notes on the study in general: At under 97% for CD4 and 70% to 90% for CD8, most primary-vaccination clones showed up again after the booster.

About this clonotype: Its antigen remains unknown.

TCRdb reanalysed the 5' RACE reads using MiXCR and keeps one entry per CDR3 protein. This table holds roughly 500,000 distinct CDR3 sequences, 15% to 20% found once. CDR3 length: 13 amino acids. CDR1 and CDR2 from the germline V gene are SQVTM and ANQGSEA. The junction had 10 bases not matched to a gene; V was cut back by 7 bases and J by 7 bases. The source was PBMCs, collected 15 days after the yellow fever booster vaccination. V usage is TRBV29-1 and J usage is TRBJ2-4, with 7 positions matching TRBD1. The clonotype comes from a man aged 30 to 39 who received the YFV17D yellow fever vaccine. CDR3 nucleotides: TGCAGCGCCACACAGGGGAATCAGAACATTCAGTACTTC. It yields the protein CSATQGNQNIQYF.